These 26 T cell receptor beta chains were all obtained from the same sample, sequenced in a study of blood T cell repertoires in COVID-19 (TCRdb year 2020). Libraries were built with the immunoSEQ multiplex PCR assay. TCRdb's version of the immuneACCESS table is confined to in-frame rearrangements and falls short of the full clone set. An unresolved V gene accounts for under half of the shortfall where checked; the remainder is of unknown origin. Counted in this sample were 20,000 to 25,000 clones; around 90% of them appeared once. The ten largest clones take up around 30% of the sample. The specimen was peripheral blood. These TCRs come from a woman aged 70-85 years with active COVID-19.

The rearrangement links TRBV27 to TRBJ1-1; D gene uncertain. Germline V gene lookup returns CDR1 MNHEY and CDR2 SMNVEV (reference sequence). V lost 3 bases, J lost 3 bases, and 8 bases lay in between. The CDR3 sequence is 13 residues long. The CDR3 coding sequence is TGTGCCAGCAGTTTTAGCGGAGACACTGAAGCTTTCTTT. It yields the protein CASSFSGDTEAFF.

A single count supports this clone. This rearrangement joins TRBV7-6 to TRBJ1-2; D is uncertain. Germline V CDR1 and CDR2: SGHVS, FNYEAQ. Trimming removed 5 bases at V and 7 bases at J, with 17 bases between. There are 14 residues in the CDR3. The CDR3 here is CASSPDMWRAGYTF. The CDR3 DNA follows: TGTGCCAGCAGCCCCGATATGTGGAGGGCTGGCTACACCTTC.

CDR3 residues: CASRQGTNQPQHF. The CDR3 DNA reads TGTGCCAGCAGACAGGGGACGAATCAGCCCCAGCATTTT. J is TRBJ1-5 and V is TRBV12-3 or TRBV12-4; TRBD1 aligns across 7 bases. The CDR3 totals 13 residues. V shed 6 bases, J shed 4 bases, and the junction held 3 bases outside the gene matches.

This chain connects TRBV7-9 to TRBJ2-3; the D gene is possibly TRBD2 (7 bases). The V end was cut by 5 bases, the J end by 4 bases, with 19 bases between. Germline CDR1 is SEHNR and CDR2 is FQNEAQ (reference sequence). CDR3 length equals 16 residues. The CDR3 DNA is TGTGCCAGCAGCCCAAGGGGGGGGCGGGCGGCAGATACGCAGTATTTT. Translated, it gives CASSPRGGRAADTQYF.

The genes are TRBV19 and TRBJ2-7; 9 bases line up with TRBD2. Looked up from germline, CDR1 is LNHDA and CDR2 is SQIVND (reference sequence). The CDR3 length is 14 residues. V shed 5 bases and J 7 bases; nucleotides not matched to a gene: 9. Here the CDR3 DNA reads TGTGCCAGTAGTCTCCGACCGGCGGGGGGGGAGCAGTACTTC. It codes for CASSLRPAGGEQYF.

The V gene is TRBV30, the J gene TRBJ2-5, with D possibly TRBD1 on 6 matching bases. The length of the CDR3 is 18 residues. Germline CDR1 reads GTSNPN; CDR2 reads SVGIG (reference sequence). V was clipped by 2 bases and J by 2 bases, with 24 bases between them. The CDR3 loop reads CAWSLLGVPGTTQETQYF. CDR3 DNA: TGTGCCTGGAGTCTACTTGGGGTCCCCGGGACAACACAAGAGACCCAGTACTTC. Full variable domain (outside the CDR3, taken from reference TRBV30 and TRBJ2-5): SQTIHQWPATLVQPVGSPLSLECTVEGTSNPNLYWYRQAAGRGLQLLFYSVGIGQISSEVPQNLSASRPQDRQFILSSKKLLLSDSGFYLCAWSLLGVPGTTQETQYFGPGTRLLVL.

This chain links TRBV7-3 with TRBJ2-6; possible D gene TRBD1, 5 bases. The CDR3 runs 16 residues. The ends were cut back, 2 bases at V and 2 bases at J, with 10 bases in the middle. Germline CDR1 and CDR2: SGHTA and FQGTGA. The CDR3 bases are TGTGCCAGCAGCTTAGCGCAGGGTACTGGGGCCAACGTCCTGACTTTC. Residues: CASSLAQGTGANVLTF.

This clone was picked up one time. The chain joins TRBV15 to TRBJ1-1; D may be TRBD1 (5 bases). From germline, CDR1 is LNHNV and CDR2 YYDKDF (reference sequence). V was clipped by 6 bases and J by 2 bases, with 13 bases between them. This CDR3 is built from 14 residues. The CDR3 protein is CATRKGLANTEAFF. DNA for the CDR3: TGTGCCACCAGGAAGGGGCTGGCTAACACTGAAGCTTTCTTT. The full variable domain, completed using reference TRBV15 and TRBJ1-1, is DAMVIQNPRYQVTQFGKPVTLSCSQTLNHNVMYWYQQKSSQAPKLLFHYYDKDFNNEADTPDNFQSRRPNTSFCFLDIRSPGLGDTAMYLCATRKGLANTEAFFGQGTRLTVV.

Written as DNA, the CDR3 is TGCGCCAGCAGCCAATCGGGACTAGCGGGGGCAGATACGCAGTATTTT. This gives the protein CASSQSGLAGADTQYF. The V gene is TRBV4-1, the J gene TRBJ2-3, with 14 bases fitting TRBD2. The ends lost 2 bases at V and 4 bases at J; junction bases unmatched: 2. Looked up from germline, CDR1 is MGHRA and CDR2 is YSYEKL. This CDR3 has 16 residues.

This rearrangement joins TRBV7-7 to TRBJ1-3; D not resolved. V was pared by 3 bases and J by 8 bases, with 14 bases between. CDR1 is SSHAT, CDR2 FNYEAQ, per germline (reference sequence). The CDR3 spans 14 residues. The CDR3 coding sequence is TGTGCCAGCAGCTTGGCGCAGAGTAGCGACACCATATATTTT. It specifies CASSLAQSSDTIYF. The entire variable domain, with the rest obtained from reference TRBV7-7 and TRBJ1-3, is as follows: GAGVSQSPRYKVTKRGQDVTLRCDPISSHATLYWYQQALGQGPEFLTYFNYEAQPDKSGLPSDRFSAERPEGSISTLTIQRTEQRDSAMYRCASSLAQSSDTIYFGEGSWLTVV.

The chain is built from TRBV28 and TRBJ1-5, with a weak D call TRBD1 (5 bases). V lost 2 bases and J lost 9, with 8 bases in between. CDR3 length: 12 residues. Germline V gene lookup returns CDR1 MDHEN and CDR2 SYDVKM. CDR3 nucleotide sequence: TGTGCCAGCAGTTTACAGACAGCGCCCCAGCATTTT. It specifies CASSLQTAPQHF.

The chain combines TRBV19 with TRBJ1-1; D gene ambiguous. The germline V and J ends were trimmed by 5 bases and 3 bases, with 10 bases remaining between them. This CDR3 spans 13 amino acids. Per the germline V gene, CDR1 is LNHDA and CDR2 is SQIVND (reference sequence). The CDR3 DNA is TGTGCCAGTAGTTCGGACTTACACACTGAAGCTTTCTTT. It codes for CASSSDLHTEAFF.

The chain couples TRBV6-6 to TRBJ2-2; 8 bases map to TRBD2. CDR1 MNHNY and CDR2 SVGAGI come from the germline V gene (reference sequence). The V and J ends lost 6 bases and 2 bases, in that order; junction bases with no gene match: 8. The CDR3 totals 16 residues. The CDR3: CASRSRGGTNTGELFF. As DNA, the CDR3 is TGTGCCAGCAGATCTCGGGGGGGGACCAACACCGGGGAGCTGTTTTTT.

This clone was counted once. The V call is TRBV12-2, the J call TRBJ2-2; the table calls TRBD2, which could not be checked here. TRBV12-2 is given as a pseudogene. CDR3 size: 15 residues. The CDR3 DNA reads TGTGCAAGTCGCTTAGAATTAGCAGCCACCGGGGAGCTGTTTTTT. It specifies CASRLELAATGELFF.

This sequence joins TRBV15 and TRBJ1-1, with D possibly being TRBD1 (5 bases). This CDR3 spans 15 amino acids. V was shortened by 0 bases and J by 1 base, with 9 bases between the two germline ends. The V gene's germline CDR1 is LNHNV and CDR2 YYDKDF (reference sequence). CDR3 nucleotide sequence: TGTGCCACCAGCAGAGACAGGGCTACGAACACTGAAGCTTTCTTT. Translating gives CATSRDRATNTEAFF.

The chain employs TRBV6-1 and TRBJ2-2; no firm D call. CDR3 length: 15 residues. Per germline, CDR1 MNHNS and CDR2 SASEGT. V gave up 2 bases and J gave up 7 bases, with 14 bases separating them. The CDR3 spells CASSERRSEVGELFF. In DNA, the CDR3 is TGTGCCAGCAGTGAACGGCGAAGCGAGGTCGGGGAGCTGTTTTTT.

The V gene is TRBV14, the J gene TRBJ1-1; D not certain. Germline V gene lookup returns CDR1 SGHDN and CDR2 FVKESK. V gave up 1 base and J gave up 10 bases, with 13 bases separating them. This CDR3 is 13 amino acids long. This CDR3 is CASSQGLAGGAFF. CDR3 sequence (DNA): TGTGCCAGCAGCCAAGGGCTGGCGGGTGGAGCTTTCTTT.

This chain connects TRBV7-3 to TRBJ2-3, with D unresolved. Germline V lookup: CDR1 SGHTA, CDR2 FQGTGA. Between the trimmed V and J ends, which lost 4 bases and 8 bases, there was a span of 16 bases. This CDR3 is built from 14 residues. This chain's CDR3 is CASSYAVRGATQYF. The DNA of the CDR3 is TGTGCCAGCAGCTACGCCGTTAGAGGCGCTACGCAGTATTTT.

The chain joins TRBV4-3 to TRBJ1-5; D is unresolved. This CDR3 contains 12 residues. Germline CDR1 reads LGHNA; CDR2 reads YSLEER. V was trimmed by 7 bases and J by 1 base, leaving 5 bases between them. Here the CDR3 DNA reads TGCGCCAGCACCTTAAGCAATCAGCCCCAGCATTTT. Translated: CASTLSNQPQHF.

The chain employs TRBV18 and TRBJ2-1; no clear D. The CDR3 is made up of 13 amino acids. Germline lookup yields CDR1 KGHSH and CDR2 LQKENI. V was pared by 0 bases and J by 8 bases, with 8 bases between. The CDR3 is CASSPPTIDEQFF. The CDR3 DNA sequence: TGTGCCAGCTCACCACCTACTATAGATGAGCAGTTCTTC. Supplemented by reference TRBV18 and TRBJ2-1, the full variable domain reads NAGVMQNPRHLVRRRGQEARLRCSPMKGHSHVYWYRQLPEEGLKFMVYLQKENIIDESGMPKERFSAEFPKEGPSILRIQQVVRGDSAAYFCASSPPTIDEQFFGPGTRLTVL.

This chain uses TRBV29-1 with TRBJ2-2; 7 nucleotides agree with TRBD1. With 2 bases clipped from V and 5 bases from J, the junction kept 8 bases outside the gene matches. The CDR3 is 15 residues long. Germline V gene data show CDR1 as SQVTM and CDR2 as ANQGSEA. CDR3 region: CSVELGRGRTGELFF. DNA of the CDR3: TGCAGCGTTGAATTGGGCAGGGGGAGAACCGGGGAGCTGTTTTTT.

Here the CDR3 DNA reads TGCGCCAGCAGCCAAGCTGTGCGGGGGGGCGTCACAGATACGCAGTATTTT. This translates into CASSQAVRGGVTDTQYF. V and J are TRBV4-1 and TRBJ2-3; 9 bases line up with TRBD2. This CDR3 contains 17 residues. V lost 1 base and J lost 2; bases outside the gene matches: 7. Germline-derived CDR1 and CDR2 are MGHRA and YSYEKL.

This chain connects TRBV7-8 to TRBJ1-5; no clear D. The CDR3 spans 12 residues. Germline CDR1 SGHVS, CDR2 FQNEAQ. V lost 7 bases, J lost 2 bases, and 6 bases lay in between. CDR3 residues: CASTGGNQPQHF. CDR3 coding DNA: TGTGCCAGCACCGGAGGCAATCAGCCCCAGCATTTT.

The CDR3 bases are TGTGCCAGCAGTTTCACCTGGCAGGGGGCCGGGGAGCTGTTTTTT. It specifies CASSFTWQGAGELFF. V usage is TRBV27 and J usage is TRBJ2-2; 7 bases are a match to TRBD1. Germline CDR1 reads MNHEY; CDR2 reads SMNVEV (reference sequence). After removal of 3 bases from V and 6 bases from J, the junction contained 7 bases not matched to a gene. The CDR3 is 15 residues long.

V and J are TRBV5-4 and TRBJ2-5; the D gene is possibly TRBD1 (7 bases). The CDR3 extends over 14 amino acids. Looked up from germline, CDR1 is SGHNT and CDR2 is YYREEE (reference sequence). The V end lost 4 bases, the J end lost 3 bases, and 13 bases lay between the germline ends. The CDR3 nucleotides read TGTGCCAGCAGCGCTGACAGGGAGGAAGAGACCCAGTACTTC. Its protein product is CASSADREEETQYF.

Only a few counts were recorded for this clone. This sample also contains other DNA sequences that code for the same CDR3. CDR3 nucleotides: TGCGCCAGCAGCTTGAGGGACAGCTCCTACGAGCAGTACTTC. Translated, it gives CASSLRDSSYEQYF. The chain uses TRBV5-1 and TRBJ2-7; TRBD1 matches at 7 bases. CDR1 and CDR2 from the germline V gene are SGHRS and YFSETQ. The V gene end was trimmed by 1 base and the J gene end by 0 bases; junction bases not matched to a gene: 1. This CDR3 has 14 residues.